This T cell receptor (beta chain) was captured in a study of regulatory T cells in long-lasting Graves disease. This clonotype appeared a few times. Its antigen is unidentified. One end of the junction varies from germline; a read error may be responsible. The CDR3 has 13 amino acids. CDR1 is SQVTM and CDR2 is ANQGSEA in the germline V gene. The time point here: newly diagnosed GD, antithyroid drugs for less than 3 months. Scientists built the TCR library using RNA that was extracted from PBMCs. As a group, patients came from one endocrinology department in Xi'an, China. Into tubes containing EDTA, approximately 9.4 milliliters of peripheral blood were drawn. Study conclusions and caveats: New patients shared more than 750 public clonotypes, fewer than the roughly 2,600 shared by persistent patients.

Through Arm-PCR of CDR3 regions and iRepertoire HTBI primers, TCR beta libraries were built. One entry per CDR3 protein, called by TCRdb with MiXCR from the multiplex PCR reads. The sample shows roughly 350,000 distinct CDR3 sequences, around 16% of them seen only once. These data also featured in a second study, about T cells in Graves' hyperthyroidism and ophthalmopathy. Per that paper: During a first-round RT-PCR of the TCR CDR3, the HTBI primer set was used.

The chain uses TRBV29-1 and TRBJ2-5; 7 bases are a match to TRBD2. The TCR was taken from a woman aged 18-29 years with Graves disease. The sequenced sample was peripheral blood mononuclear cells (PBMCs), obtained at new diagnosis, from a patient treated with antithyroid drugs. The DNA for the CDR3 is TGCAGCGTGGAAGGGGAGGGCCGGGGGACCCAGTACTTC. Its translation is CSVEGEGRGTQYF.